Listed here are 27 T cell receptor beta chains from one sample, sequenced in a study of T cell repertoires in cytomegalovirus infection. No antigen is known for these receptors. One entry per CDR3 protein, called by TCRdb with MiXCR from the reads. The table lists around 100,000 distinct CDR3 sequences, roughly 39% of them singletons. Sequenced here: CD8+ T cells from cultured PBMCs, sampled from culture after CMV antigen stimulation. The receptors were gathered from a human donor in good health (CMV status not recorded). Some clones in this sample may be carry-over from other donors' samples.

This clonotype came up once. The CDR3 reads CASSPRPGQAMNTEAFF. The CDR3 nucleotides read TGTGCCAGCAGCCCGCGTCCGGGACAGGCCATGAACACTGAAGCTTTCTTT. The chain combines TRBV7-9 with TRBJ1-1, with 8 bases that match TRBD1. CDR3 length equals 17 residues. Looked up from germline, CDR1 is SEHNR and CDR2 is FQNEAQ (reference sequence). The V segment lost 5 bases and the J segment 0 bases; nucleotides outside the gene matches: 11.

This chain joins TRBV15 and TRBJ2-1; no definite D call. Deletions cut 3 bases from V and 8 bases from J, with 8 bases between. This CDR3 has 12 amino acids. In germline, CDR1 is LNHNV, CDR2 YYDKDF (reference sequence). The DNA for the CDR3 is TGTGCCACCAGCAGGGGAATGGATGAGCAGTTCTTC. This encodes CATSRGMDEQFF.

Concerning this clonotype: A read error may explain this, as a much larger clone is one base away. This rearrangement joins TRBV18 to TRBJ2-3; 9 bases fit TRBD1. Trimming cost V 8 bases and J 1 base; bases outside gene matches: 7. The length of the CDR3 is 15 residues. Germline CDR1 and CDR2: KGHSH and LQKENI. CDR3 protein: CASPLRTGGTDTQYF. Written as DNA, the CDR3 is TGTGCCAGCCCACTCCGGACAGGGGGCACAGATACGCAGTATTTT.

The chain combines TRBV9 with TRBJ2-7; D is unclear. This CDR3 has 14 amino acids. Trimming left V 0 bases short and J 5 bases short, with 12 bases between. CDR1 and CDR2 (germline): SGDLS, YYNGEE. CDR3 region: CASSVEGRRDEQYF. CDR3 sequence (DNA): TGTGCCAGCAGCGTAGAGGGCAGACGGGACGAGCAGTACTTC. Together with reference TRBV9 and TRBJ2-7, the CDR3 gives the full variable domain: DSGVTQTPKHLITATGQRVTLRCSPRSGDLSVYWYQQSLDQGLQFLIQYYNGEERAKGNILERFSAQQFPDLHSELNLSSLELGDSALYFCASSVEGRRDEQYFGPGTRLTVT.

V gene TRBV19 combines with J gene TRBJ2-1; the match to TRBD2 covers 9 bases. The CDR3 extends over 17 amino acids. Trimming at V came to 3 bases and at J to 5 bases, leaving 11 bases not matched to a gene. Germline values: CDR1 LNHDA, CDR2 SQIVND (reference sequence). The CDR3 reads CASSILISGGANNEQFF. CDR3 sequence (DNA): TGTGCCAGTAGTATCCTCATTAGCGGGGGAGCAAACAATGAGCAGTTCTTC.

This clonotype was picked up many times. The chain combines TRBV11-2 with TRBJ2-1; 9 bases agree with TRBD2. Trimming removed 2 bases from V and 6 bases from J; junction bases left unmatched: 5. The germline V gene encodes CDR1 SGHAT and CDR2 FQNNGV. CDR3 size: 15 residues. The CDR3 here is CASSLILAGLNEQFF. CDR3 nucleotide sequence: TGTGCCAGCAGCTTAATCCTAGCGGGACTCAATGAGCAGTTCTTC. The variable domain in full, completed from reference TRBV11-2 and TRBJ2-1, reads EAGVAQSPRYKIIEKRQSVAFWCNPISGHATLYWYQQILGQGPKLLIQFQNNGVVDDSQLPKDRFSAERLKGVDSTLKIQPAKLEDSAVYLCASSLILAGLNEQFFGPGTRLTVL.

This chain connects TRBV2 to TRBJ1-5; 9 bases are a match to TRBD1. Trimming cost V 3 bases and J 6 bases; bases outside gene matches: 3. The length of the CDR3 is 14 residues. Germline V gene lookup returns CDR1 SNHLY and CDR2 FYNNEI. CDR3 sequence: CASSEGQGVQPQHF. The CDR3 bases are TGTGCCAGCAGTGAGGGACAGGGAGTTCAGCCCCAGCATTTT.

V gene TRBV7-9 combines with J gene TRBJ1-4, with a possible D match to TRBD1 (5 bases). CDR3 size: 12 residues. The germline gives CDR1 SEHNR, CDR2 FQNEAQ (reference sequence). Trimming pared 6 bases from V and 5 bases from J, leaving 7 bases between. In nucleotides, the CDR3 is TGTGCCAGCAGGGGGGAGAATGAAAAACTGTTTTTT. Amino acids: CASRGENEKLFF.

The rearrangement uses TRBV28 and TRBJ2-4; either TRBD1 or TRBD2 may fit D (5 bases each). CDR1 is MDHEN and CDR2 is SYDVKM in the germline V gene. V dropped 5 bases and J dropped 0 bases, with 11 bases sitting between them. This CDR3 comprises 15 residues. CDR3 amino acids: CASSLRGVAKNIQYF. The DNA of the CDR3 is TGTGCCAGCAGTCTCAGAGGGGTAGCCAAAAACATTCAGTACTTC.

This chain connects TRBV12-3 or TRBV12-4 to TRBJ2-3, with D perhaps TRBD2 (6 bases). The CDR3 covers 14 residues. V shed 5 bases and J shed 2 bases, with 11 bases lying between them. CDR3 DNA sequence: TGTGCCAGCAGTCCGGGACTCCTCACAGATACGCAGTATTTT. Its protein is CASSPGLLTDTQYF.

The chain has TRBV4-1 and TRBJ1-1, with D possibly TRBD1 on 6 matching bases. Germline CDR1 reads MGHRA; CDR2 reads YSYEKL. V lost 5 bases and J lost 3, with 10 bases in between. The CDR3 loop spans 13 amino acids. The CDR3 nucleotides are TGCGCCAGCAGCTACCCAGGGGACACTGAAGCTTTCTTT. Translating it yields CASSYPGDTEAFF.

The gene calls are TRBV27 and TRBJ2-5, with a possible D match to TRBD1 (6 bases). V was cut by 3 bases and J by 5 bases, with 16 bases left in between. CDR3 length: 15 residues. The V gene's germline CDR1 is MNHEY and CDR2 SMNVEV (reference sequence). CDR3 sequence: CASSFQGLVGETQYF. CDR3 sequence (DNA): TGTGCCAGCAGTTTCCAGGGGTTAGTTGGGGAGACCCAGTACTTC.

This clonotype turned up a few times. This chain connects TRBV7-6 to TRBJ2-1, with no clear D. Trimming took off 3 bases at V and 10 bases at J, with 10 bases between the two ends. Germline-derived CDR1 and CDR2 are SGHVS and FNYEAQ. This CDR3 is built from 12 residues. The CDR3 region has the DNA TGTGCCAGCAGCTTCGCGAAGCACGAGCAGTTCTTC. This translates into CASSFAKHEQFF. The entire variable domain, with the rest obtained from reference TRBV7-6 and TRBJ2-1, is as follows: GAGVSQSPRYKVTKRGQDVALRCDPISGHVSLYWYRQALGQGPEFLTYFNYEAQQDKSGLPNDRFSAERPEGSISTLTIQRTEQRDSAMYRCASSFAKHEQFFGPGTRLTVL.

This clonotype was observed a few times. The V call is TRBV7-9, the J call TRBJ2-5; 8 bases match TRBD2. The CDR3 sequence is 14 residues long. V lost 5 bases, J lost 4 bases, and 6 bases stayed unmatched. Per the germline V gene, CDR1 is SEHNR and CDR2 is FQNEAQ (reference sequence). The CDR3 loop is CASSTRGGPETQYF. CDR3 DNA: TGTGCCAGCAGCACTCGGGGGGGCCCAGAGACCCAGTACTTC.

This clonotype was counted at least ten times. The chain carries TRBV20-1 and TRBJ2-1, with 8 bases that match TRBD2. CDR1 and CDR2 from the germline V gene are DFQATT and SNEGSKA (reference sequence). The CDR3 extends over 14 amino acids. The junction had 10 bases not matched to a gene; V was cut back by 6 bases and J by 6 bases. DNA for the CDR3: TGCAGTGCCAAGGGACTAGTAATTGTCAATGAGCAGTTCTTC. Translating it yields CSAKGLVIVNEQFF.

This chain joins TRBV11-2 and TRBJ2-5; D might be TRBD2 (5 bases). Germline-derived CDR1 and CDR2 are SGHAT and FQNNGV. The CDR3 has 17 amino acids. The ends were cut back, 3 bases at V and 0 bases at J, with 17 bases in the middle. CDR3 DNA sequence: TGTGCCAGCAGCTTTGGGCTAGCCACCGCGTACCAAGAGACCCAGTACTTC. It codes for CASSFGLATAYQETQYF.

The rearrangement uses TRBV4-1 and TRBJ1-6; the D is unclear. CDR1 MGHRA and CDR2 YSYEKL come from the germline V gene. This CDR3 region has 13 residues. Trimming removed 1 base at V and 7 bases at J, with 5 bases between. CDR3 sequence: CASSQVGNSPLHF. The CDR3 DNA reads TGCGCCAGCAGCCAAGTCGGGAATTCACCCCTCCACTTT.

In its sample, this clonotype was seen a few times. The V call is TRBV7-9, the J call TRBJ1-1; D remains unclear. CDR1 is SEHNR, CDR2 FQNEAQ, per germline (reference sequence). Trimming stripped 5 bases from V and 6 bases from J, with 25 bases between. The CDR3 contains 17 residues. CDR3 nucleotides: TGTGCCAGCAGCCCATTAGATCTATCCCCACAAAACGCTGAAGCTTTCTTT. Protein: CASSPLDLSPQNAEAFF.

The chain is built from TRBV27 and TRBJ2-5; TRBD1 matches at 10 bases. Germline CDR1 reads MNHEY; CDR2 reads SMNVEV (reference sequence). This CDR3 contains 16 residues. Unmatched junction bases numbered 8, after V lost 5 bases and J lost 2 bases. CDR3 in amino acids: CASSPWDRGEQETQYF. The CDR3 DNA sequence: TGTGCCAGCAGTCCTTGGGACAGGGGTGAGCAAGAGACCCAGTACTTC.

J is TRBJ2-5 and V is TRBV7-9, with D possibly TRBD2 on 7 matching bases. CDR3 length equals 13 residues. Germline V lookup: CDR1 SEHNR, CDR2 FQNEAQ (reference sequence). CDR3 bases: TGTGCTAGGCGGGGGCCCAATCAAGAGACCCAGTACTTC. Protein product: CARRGPNQETQYF. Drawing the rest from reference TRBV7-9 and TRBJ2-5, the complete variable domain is DTGVSQNPRHKITKRGQNVTFRCDPISEHNRLYWYRQTLGQGPEFLTYFQNEAQLEKSRLLSDRFSAERPKGSFSTLEIQRTEQGDSAMYLCARRGPNQETQYFGPGTRLLVL.

The CDR3 is CASSATGLSYNEQFF. The CDR3 nucleotides read TGTGCCAGCAGCGCGACAGGACTCTCCTACAATGAGCAGTTCTTC. The rearrangement joins TRBV7-9 to TRBJ2-1; possible D gene TRBD1, 6 bases. The germline V gene has CDR1 SEHNR and CDR2 FQNEAQ (reference sequence). Deletions cut 5 bases from V and 0 bases from J, with 11 bases between. This CDR3 region has 15 residues.

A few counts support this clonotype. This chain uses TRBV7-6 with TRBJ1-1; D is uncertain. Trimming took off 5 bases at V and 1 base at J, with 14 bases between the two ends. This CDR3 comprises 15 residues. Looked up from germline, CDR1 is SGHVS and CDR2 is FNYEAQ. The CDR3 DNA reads TGTGCCAGCAGCCCTAAGGAGTGGCAGAACACTGAAGCTTTCTTT. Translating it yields CASSPKEWQNTEAFF.

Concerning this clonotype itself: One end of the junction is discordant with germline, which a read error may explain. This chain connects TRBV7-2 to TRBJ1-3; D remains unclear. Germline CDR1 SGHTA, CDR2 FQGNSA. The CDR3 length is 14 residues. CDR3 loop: CASSLVFSGNPIYF. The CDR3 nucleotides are TGTGCCAGCAGCTTAGTGTTCTCTGGAAACCCCATATATTTT.

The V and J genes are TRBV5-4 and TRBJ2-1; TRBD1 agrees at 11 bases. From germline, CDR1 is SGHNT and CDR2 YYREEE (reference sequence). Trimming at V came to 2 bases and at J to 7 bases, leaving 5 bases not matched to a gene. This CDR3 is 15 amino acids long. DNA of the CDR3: TGTGCCAGCAGCTTTCGGACAGGGGGCTATAATGAGCAGTTCTTC. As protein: CASSFRTGGYNEQFF.

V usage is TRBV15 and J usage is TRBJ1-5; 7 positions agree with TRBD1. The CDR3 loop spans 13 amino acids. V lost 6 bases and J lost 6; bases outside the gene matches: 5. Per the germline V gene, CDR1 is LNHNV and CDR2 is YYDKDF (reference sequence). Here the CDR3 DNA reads TGTGCCACCAGGGGCAGGGGGGGTCAGCCCCAGCATTTT. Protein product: CATRGRGGQPQHF.

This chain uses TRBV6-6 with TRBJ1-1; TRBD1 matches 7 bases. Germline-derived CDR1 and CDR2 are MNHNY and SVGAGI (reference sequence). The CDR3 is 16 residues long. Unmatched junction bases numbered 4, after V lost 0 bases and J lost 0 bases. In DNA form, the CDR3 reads TGTGCCAGCAGTTACTCCGGGACAGCTATGAACACTGAAGCTTTCTTT. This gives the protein CASSYSGTAMNTEAFF.

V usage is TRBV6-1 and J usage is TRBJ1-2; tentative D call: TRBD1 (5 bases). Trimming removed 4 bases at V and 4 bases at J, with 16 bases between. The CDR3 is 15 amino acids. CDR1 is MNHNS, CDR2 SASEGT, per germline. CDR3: CASSASSTGGYGYTF. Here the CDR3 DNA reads TGTGCCAGCAGTGCGAGCAGCACCGGGGGCTATGGCTACACCTTC.